This entry features one TCR beta chain sequence. Germline lookup yields CDR1 MNHEY and CDR2 SVGAGI. The trim removed 6 bases at V and 13 bases at J, leaving 8 bases unmatched. The CDR3 covers 11 residues. This entry is derived from a study of blood T cell repertoires in COVID-19. In the study's own analysis: Researchers report that nucleated cell counts were estimated from reference gene primer amplification. Only in-frame clones appear in the TCRdb table, and some are missing; sequencing was by immunoSEQ multiplex PCR. V, J and clone size reflect that table, while D and trimming were determined from the DNA. This table has approximately 190,000 clones, roughly four fifths appearing once.

Input material: peripheral blood. The chain links TRBV6-5 to TRBJ1-2; 7 bases fit TRBD1. The clonotype comes from a woman under 40 with acute or convalescent COVID-19. This CDR3 is CASSLGQVATF. The CDR3 DNA follows: TGTGCCAGCAGCCTAGGACAGGTGGCCACCTTC.